Below are 27 T cell receptor beta chains sequenced from a single sample in a study of T cells in Graves' hyperthyroidism and ophthalmopathy. There were TCR beta CDR3 regions amplified from RNA transcripts. Using the HTBI primer set, a first-round RT-PCR was run on the TCR CDR3. MiXCR, run by TCRdb on the multiplex PCR reads, gives a single entry per CDR3 protein. The top ten hold more than 60% of the sample, which has hundreds of thousands of distinct CDR3 sequences, 20% to 25% seen once. Sequenced sample: blood. Receptors were obtained from a man between 50 and 59 years old with Graves' hyperthyroidism.

This sequence joins TRBV19 and TRBJ2-1; unclear D gene. The CDR3 is made up of 12 amino acids. Trimming removed 4 bases at V and 9 bases at J, with 10 bases between. CDR1 LNHDA and CDR2 SQIVND come from the germline V gene (reference sequence). The CDR3: CASSSVLGEQFF. CDR3 DNA sequence: TGTGCCAGTAGTAGTGTTTTGGGTGAGCAGTTCTTC.

This clonotype was counted at least ten times. The CDR3 bases are TGTGCCAGCAGTTTAGCGGGACAGGACCCCTACGAGCAGTACTTC. It yields the protein CASSLAGQDPYEQYF. V usage is TRBV28 and J usage is TRBJ2-7; 8 bases are shared with TRBD1. The CDR3 loop spans 15 amino acids. V lost 2 bases, J lost 2 bases, and 5 bases stayed unmatched. Germline CDR1 and CDR2: MDHEN and SYDVKM.

This clonotype has more than one count but fewer than ten. The V gene is TRBV7-9, the J gene TRBJ2-5; tentative D call: TRBD1 (5 bases). Per germline, CDR1 SEHNR and CDR2 FQNEAQ (reference sequence). The CDR3 extends over 11 amino acids. V was clipped by 5 bases and J by 8 bases, with 9 bases between them. CDR3 in DNA: TGTGCCAGCAGCACGCGGACAACCCAGTACTTC. The encoded protein is CASSTRTTQYF.

This clonotype was observed a few times. The chain joins TRBV29-1 to TRBJ1-2; D is undetermined. The CDR3 sequence is 9 residues long. V was clipped by 4 bases and J by 6 bases, with 3 bases between them. Germline CDR1 reads SQVTM; CDR2 reads ANQGSEA. The CDR3 nucleotides read TGCAGCGTTGCGGATGGCTACACCTTC. Protein sequence: CSVADGYTF.

This clonotype was seen more than once but under ten times. The gene calls are TRBV28 and TRBJ1-5; D ambiguous. CDR3 length: 14 amino acids. Germline CDR1 is MDHEN and CDR2 is SYDVKM. Trimming stripped 3 bases from V and 2 bases from J, with 8 bases between. This chain's CDR3 is CASSLTMGNQPQHF. CDR3 DNA sequence: TGTGCCAGCAGTTTGACGATGGGCAATCAGCCCCAGCATTTT.

This clonotype was detected only a few times. The rearrangement joins TRBV20-1 to TRBJ2-3; the D is unclear. Trimming cost V 4 bases and J 2 bases, with 16 bases left between them. The CDR3 length is 15 residues. Germline V CDR1 and CDR2: DFQATT, SNEGSKA (reference sequence). Written as DNA, the CDR3 is TGCAGTGCTATGTATCCTGGAGTCGTCACAGATACGCAGTATTTT. Translated, it gives CSAMYPGVVTDTQYF.

The rearrangement joins TRBV6-1 to TRBJ1-1, with TRBD1 matching 10 bases. This CDR3 contains 11 residues. Trimming took 5 bases from V and 12 from J; bases not matched to a gene: 3. CDR1 and CDR2 from the germline V gene are MNHNS and SASEGT. The CDR3 DNA sequence: TGTGCCAGCAGTCGACAGGGGGCCACTTTCTTT. It yields the protein CASSRQGATFF.

Remarks on this clonotype: One base away lies a much larger clone, so this may be a sequencing read error. CDR3 bases: TGTGCCAGCACCGACCCCGGGCTAGCGGGAGGCAATGAGCAGTTCTTC. This encodes CASTDPGLAGGNEQFF. The chain recombines TRBV2 with TRBJ2-1; 11 bases match TRBD2. The CDR3 is 16 amino acids. The germline V gene encodes CDR1 SNHLY and CDR2 FYNNEI. Trimming removed 7 bases from V and 6 bases from J; junction bases left unmatched: 11.

This clonotype appeared many times. This chain connects TRBV6-1 to TRBJ1-1; 8 bases are shared with TRBD1. Germline loops: CDR1 MNHNS, CDR2 SASEGT. Trimming removed 4 bases from V and 3 bases from J; junction bases left unmatched: 4. The CDR3 contains 14 residues. CDR3 coding DNA: TGTGCCAGCAGTGTTACAGGGGGTGACACTGAAGCTTTCTTT. Its translation: CASSVTGGDTEAFF.

The rearrangement joins TRBV20-1 to TRBJ2-5; 7 bases line up with TRBD2. The germline V gene encodes CDR1 DFQATT and CDR2 SNEGSKA (reference sequence). The CDR3 runs to 14 residues. The V and J ends lost 5 bases and 2 bases, in that order; junction bases with no gene match: 8. The DNA of the CDR3 is TGCAGTGCTTATTCCGGGACTACACAAGAGACCCAGTACTTC. Its translation is CSAYSGTTQETQYF.

In the case of this clonotype: The CDR3 ends on some other residue instead of the conserved phenylalanine or tryptophan, so this is likely a read error. The chain joins TRBV24-1 to TRBJ1-1, with D unclear. The germline V gene has CDR1 KGHDR and CDR2 SFDVKD. V gave up 6 bases and J gave up 3 bases, with 7 bases separating them. The CDR3 extends over 12 amino acids. CDR3: CATSKGHTEAFL. CDR3 bases: TGTGCCACCAGTAAAGGCCACACTGAAGCTTTCCTT.

This clonotype was counted a few times. The V and J genes are TRBV15 and TRBJ1-1; maybe TRBD1 (6 bases). The CDR3 is 17 amino acids. Looked up from germline, CDR1 is LNHNV and CDR2 is YYDKDF (reference sequence). The V end was cut by 3 bases, the J end by 1 base, with 18 bases between. CDR3 sequence (DNA): TGTGCCACCAGCAGGGAACCGCCCGACAGGCCGAACACTGAAGCTTTCTTT. Residues: CATSREPPDRPNTEAFF.

The CDR3 spells CASSDRGGLYEQYF. The CDR3, as DNA: TGTGCCAGCAGCGACAGGGGGGGCCTCTACGAGCAGTACTTC. The chain employs TRBV7-9 and TRBJ2-7; 9 positions agree with TRBD1. The junction had 5 bases not matched to a gene; V was cut back by 5 bases and J by 3 bases. The CDR3 has 14 residues. The germline gives CDR1 SEHNR, CDR2 FQNEAQ (reference sequence).

This clonotype turned up a few times. The V call is TRBV19, the J call TRBJ2-7, with D maybe TRBD2 (6 bases). Per germline, CDR1 LNHDA and CDR2 SQIVND (reference sequence). Trimming removed 6 bases from V and 2 bases from J, with 11 bases in between. The CDR3 covers 13 residues. CDR3 sequence: CASRGGGAYEQYF. CDR3 sequence (DNA): TGTGCCAGTAGGGGAGGAGGGGCCTACGAGCAGTACTTC.

The CDR3 DNA reads TGCGCCAGCAGCCGATTCACAGGGGTGAATCACGAGCAGTACTTC. Its protein is CASSRFTGVNHEQYF. This chain uses TRBV5-1 with TRBJ2-7; 7 bases line up with TRBD1. V dropped 4 bases and J dropped 5; count of bases not matched to a gene: 12. Germline values: CDR1 SGHRS, CDR2 YFSETQ. The CDR3 is 15 amino acids.

The chain is built from TRBV9 and TRBJ2-1; possibly TRBD2 for D (6 bases). The V and J ends lost 3 bases and 0 bases respectively, with 13 bases between them. The CDR3 contains 16 residues. The germline gives CDR1 SGDLS, CDR2 YYNGEE. The CDR3 protein is CASSAGGGVSYNEQFF. The DNA of the CDR3 is TGTGCCAGCAGCGCCGGAGGCGGGGTCTCCTACAATGAGCAGTTCTTC.

This clonotype was recorded at least ten times. The CDR3 DNA sequence: TGTGCCAGCAGCTCCGCCACTAGCGGGAGTTACAATGAGCAGTTCTTC. This translates into CASSSATSGSYNEQFF. The chain joins TRBV11-3 to TRBJ2-1, with 11 bases identical to TRBD2. The CDR3 extends over 16 amino acids. Germline V lookup: CDR1 SGHNT, CDR2 YENEEA. With V trimmed by 4 bases and J by 4 bases, 6 bases remained unmatched. Supplemented by reference TRBV11-3 and TRBJ2-1, the full variable domain reads EAGVVQSPRYKIIEKKQPVAFWCNPISGHNTLYWYLQNLGQGPELLIRYENEEAVDDSQLPKDRFSAERLKGVDSTLKIQPAELGDSAVYLCASSSATSGSYNEQFFGPGTRLTVL.

This clonotype was picked up many times. The chain has TRBV7-2 and TRBJ2-1, with D possibly being TRBD2 (5 bases). V was cut by 5 bases and J by 9 bases, with 11 bases left in between. The CDR3 contains 12 residues. The germline V gene has CDR1 SGHTA and CDR2 FQGNSA. The CDR3 protein is CASSQDSGEQFF. The CDR3 nucleotides read TGTGCCAGCAGCCAGGACTCCGGTGAGCAGTTCTTC. Complete variable domain (other parts from reference TRBV7-2 and TRBJ2-1): GAGVSQSPSNKVTEKGKDVELRCDPISGHTALYWYRQSLGQGLEFLIYFQGNSAPDKSGLPSDRFSAERTGGSVSTLTIQRTQQEDSAVYLCASSQDSGEQFFGPGTRLTVL.

V is TRBV20-1 and J is TRBJ1-6; the match to TRBD1 covers 9 bases. The CDR3 has 15 amino acids. Germline V gene lookup returns CDR1 DFQATT and CDR2 SNEGSKA (reference sequence). Trimming cost V 4 bases and J 10 bases; bases outside gene matches: 11. The CDR3: CSAKRTGTGRSPLHF. CDR3 DNA: TGCAGTGCTAAAAGAACCGGGACAGGGAGGTCACCCCTCCACTTT.

The rearrangement links TRBV19 to TRBJ2-7, with D possibly TRBD1 on 6 matching bases. Trimming shortened V by 3 bases and J by 6 bases, and 18 bases separated the two germline ends. Per germline, CDR1 LNHDA and CDR2 SQIVND (reference sequence). This CDR3 spans 15 amino acids. DNA of the CDR3: TGTGCCAGTAGTATTACCGTGTCAGGGGCTGGCGAGCAGTACTTC. It specifies CASSITVSGAGEQYF.

In this sample, this clonotype turned up a few times. The V and J genes are TRBV27 and TRBJ1-2; D remains ambiguous. The V gene's germline CDR1 is MNHEY and CDR2 SMNVEV (reference sequence). V lost 5 bases, J lost 8 bases, and 15 bases lay in between. This CDR3 comprises 13 residues. DNA of the CDR3: TGTGCCAGCAGTCACGATGGCCGAGGGGGCTACACCTTC. Amino acids: CASSHDGRGGYTF.

The chain employs TRBV12-3 or TRBV12-4 and TRBJ2-3; no firm D call. Trimming left V 2 bases short and J 7 bases short, with 7 bases between. The CDR3 spans 12 residues. In nucleotides, the CDR3 is TGTGCCAGCAGTTTATACCGGAATACGCAGTATTTT. This encodes CASSLYRNTQYF.

This chain joins TRBV2 and TRBJ1-1, with a possible D match to TRBD1 (5 bases). Per germline, CDR1 SNHLY and CDR2 FYNNEI. The CDR3 extends over 14 amino acids. Trimming stripped 6 bases from V and 0 bases from J, with 11 bases between. CDR3 sequence (DNA): TGTGCCAGCAGGGTCGGGGGGGTGAACACTGAAGCTTTCTTT. This gives the protein CASRVGGVNTEAFF.

This clonotype has just a few counts. The gene calls are TRBV2 and TRBJ2-7; 9 bases map to TRBD2. The germline V gene encodes CDR1 SNHLY and CDR2 FYNNEI. The CDR3 is 13 amino acids. Trimming cost V 6 bases and J 3 bases; bases outside gene matches: 3. CDR3 DNA sequence: TGTGCCAGCAGGATGACTAGCGGCTACGAGCAGTACTTC. It encodes CASRMTSGYEQYF.

This clonotype appeared once. The chain joins TRBV6-2 or TRBV6-3 to TRBJ2-1; D is perhaps TRBD1 (5 bases). CDR1 and CDR2 from the germline V gene are MNHEY and SVGEGT. This CDR3 is built from 15 residues. The V gene lost 2 bases and the J gene lost 0 bases, with 8 bases spanning the gap. The CDR3 DNA is TGTGCCAGCAGTTACAGGGGCCCCTCCTACAATGAGCAGTTCTTC. This translates into CASSYRGPSYNEQFF.

The rearrangement links TRBV5-5 to TRBJ2-1; 7 nucleotides align to TRBD1. Germline CDR1 and CDR2: SGHKS and YYEKEE (reference sequence). CDR3 length: 14 residues. Trimming removed 0 bases from V and 7 bases from J; junction bases left unmatched: 4. CDR3 bases: TGTGCCAGCAGCTTGGTGGACAGGAGGAATGAGCAGTTCTTC. This translates into CASSLVDRRNEQFF.

This chain connects TRBV20-1 to TRBJ1-3; tentatively, D is TRBD1 (5 bases). Germline V CDR1 and CDR2: DFQATT, SNEGSKA (reference sequence). Trimming removed 0 bases at V and 1 base at J, with 10 bases between. The CDR3 contains 15 residues. The CDR3 reads CSARDPGGSGNTIYF. CDR3 in DNA: TGCAGTGCTAGAGATCCCGGGGGTTCTGGAAACACCATATATTTT.